The 18 T cell receptor beta chains reported below all come from one sample, sequenced in a study of T cell repertoires in cytomegalovirus infection (dated by TCRdb to between 2017 and 2020). No antigen has been identified for these receptors. The reads were generated on an Illumina HiSeq 1500. TCRdb handled the public reads itself, with Q25 trimming in fastp and clone calling in MiXCR, and kept productive beta chains. Rows with one shared CDR3 protein collapse into an entry with the most common genes and DNA. This sample holds fewer than 950,000 distinct CDR3 sequences; approximately 32% were observed only once. Clones ranked in the top ten supply around an eighth of the sample. Reading the label with the study, this specimen's treatment or condition is: in vitro stimulation with specific CMV peptide epitopes to enrich CMV-specific T cells. The material sequenced was cultured CD8+ T cells from PBMCs, taken from culture after CMV antigen stimulation. All receptors derive from a human donor in good health (CMV status not recorded). Some clones in this sample may be carry-over from other donors' samples.

The rearrangement links TRBV6-5 to TRBJ1-5; D is unclear. CDR1 and CDR2 (germline): MNHEY, SVGAGI. V was clipped by 7 bases and J by 5 bases, with 15 bases between them. The CDR3 totals 14 residues. The CDR3 sequence is CASKRVYVDQPQHF. CDR3 nucleotide sequence: TGTGCCAGCAAGAGGGTTTACGTCGATCAGCCCCAGCATTTT.

V and J are TRBV12-3 or TRBV12-4 and TRBJ1-4; tentatively, D is TRBD1 (5 bases). The CDR3 length is 16 residues. The V end lost 5 bases, the J end lost 6 bases, and 19 bases lay between the germline ends. CDR3 region: CASSDFDSLMDEKLFF. Written as DNA, the CDR3 is TGTGCCAGCAGTGACTTTGACAGCTTGATGGATGAAAAACTGTTTTTT.

In this sample, this clonotype turned up a few times. The rearrangement uses TRBV7-6 and TRBJ2-7, with 7 bases aligning to TRBD2. CDR3 size: 14 residues. Trimming at V came to 9 bases and at J to 2 bases, leaving 10 bases not matched to a gene. Germline assignment: CDR1 SGHVS and CDR2 FNYEAQ. The DNA for the CDR3 is TGTGCCAGTGGGAGGGGTGCTTACCCCTACGAGCAGTACTTC. This gives the protein CASGRGAYPYEQYF.

This chain connects TRBV7-9 to TRBJ1-1, with D hard to call. The CDR3 contains 15 residues. CDR1 and CDR2 from the germline V gene are SEHNR and FQNEAQ (reference sequence). Deletions cut 4 bases from V and 1 base from J, with 13 bases between. CDR3 amino acids: CASSSIETTNTEAFF. DNA of the CDR3: TGTGCCAGCAGCTCAATTGAGACGACGAACACTGAAGCTTTCTTT.

V and J are TRBV7-4 and TRBJ2-1, with a possible D match to TRBD1 (5 bases). The germline CDR1 and CDR2 sequences are SGHVT and SQSDAQ. This CDR3 comprises 15 residues. Trimming removed 5 bases at V and 4 bases at J, with 15 bases between. The CDR3 sequence is CASSDAGYRYNEQFF. The CDR3 DNA reads TGTGCCAGCAGCGATGCAGGGTATCGGTACAATGAGCAGTTCTTC.

The chain uses TRBV27 and TRBJ1-1, with D uncertain. The germline V and J ends were trimmed by 9 bases and 4 bases, with 15 bases remaining between them. CDR3 length equals 13 residues. Germline V gene lookup returns CDR1 MNHEY and CDR2 SMNVEV (reference sequence). CDR3 loop: CARLYLMATEAFF. The CDR3 DNA follows: TGTGCCAGACTATACCTTATGGCCACTGAAGCTTTCTTT.

This clonotype was seen only a few times. V usage is TRBV7-9 and J usage is TRBJ2-2; D may correspond to TRBD1 or TRBD2 (5 bases each). CDR3 size: 16 residues. Germline V gene data show CDR1 as SEHNR and CDR2 as FQNEAQ (reference sequence). Trimming took 4 bases from V and 0 from J, leaving 12 bases between them. The CDR3 loop reads CASSSPGPTNTGELFF. Here the CDR3 DNA reads TGTGCCAGCAGCTCCCCGGGACCGACGAACACCGGGGAGCTGTTTTTT.

The rearrangement links TRBV7-8 to TRBJ2-7; D not resolved. Trimming stripped 1 base from V and 5 bases from J, with 18 bases between. From germline, CDR1 is SGHVS and CDR2 FQNEAQ. This CDR3 contains 16 residues. In nucleotides, the CDR3 is TGTGCCAGCAGCTTAGATAGTCAAAACCTGTCCGACGAGCAGTACTTC. Its protein product is CASSLDSQNLSDEQYF.

This clonotype came up a few times. The chain links TRBV12-3 or TRBV12-4 to TRBJ1-1; 10 bases line up with TRBD1. The CDR3 has 16 residues. J lost 1 base, V lost 6 bases, and 8 bases had no gene match. The CDR3 DNA reads as TGTGCCAGCAGCCCGGGACAGGGGTTCTGGAACACTGAAGCTTTCTTT. Translation gives CASSPGQGFWNTEAFF.

This clonotype was counted between two and nine times. The V and J genes are TRBV4-3 and TRBJ1-1, with a tentative D call TRBD1 (5 bases). Germline loops: CDR1 LGHNA, CDR2 YSLEER. V was cut by 0 bases and J by 4 bases, with 12 bases left in between. The CDR3 length is 15 residues. The CDR3 here is CASSQEGQGSTEAFF. The CDR3 bases are TGCGCCAGCAGCCAAGAAGGTCAGGGAAGCACTGAAGCTTTCTTT.

This clonotype was picked up a small number of times. This chain joins TRBV5-4 and TRBJ2-5; 8 bases match TRBD1. CDR1 is SGHNT and CDR2 is YYREEE in the germline V gene (reference sequence). CDR3 size: 15 residues. Trimming at V came to 6 bases and at J to 3 bases, leaving 10 bases not matched to a gene. CDR3 sequence (DNA): TGTGCCAGCACAGGGGGCGCGACCAATAAAGAGACCCAGTACTTC. This sequence encodes CASTGGATNKETQYF. Full variable domain (remainder filled in from reference TRBV5-4 and TRBJ2-5): ETGVTQSPTHLIKTRGQQVTLRCSSQSGHNTVSWYQQALGQGPQFIFQYYREEENGRGNFPPRFSGLQFPNYSSELNVNALELDDSALYLCASTGGATNKETQYFGPGTRLLVL.

In the case of this clonotype: Its ends do not fully match the called genes, so a read error is possible. This rearrangement joins TRBV5-8 to TRBJ2-5; no clear D gene. The CDR3 is made up of 10 amino acids. Germline V lookup: CDR1 SGHTS, CDR2 YDEGEE. CDR3 in amino acids: CASSSKPRRF. In DNA, the CDR3 is TGTGCCAGCAGCTCAAAACCTCGGCGCTTC.

The J gene is TRBJ2-7, the V gene TRBV2; 8 bases map to TRBD2. The CDR3 is 12 residues long. CDR1 is SNHLY, CDR2 FYNNEI, per germline. The V segment lost 8 bases and the J segment 2 bases; nucleotides outside the gene matches: 2. The CDR3 reads CASYGGAYEQYF. The CDR3 DNA follows: TGTGCCAGCTACGGGGGGGCCTACGAGCAGTACTTC.

CDR3: CASSFRAGSTQYNEQFF. CDR3 nucleotides: TGCGCCAGCAGTTTTAGGGCAGGTTCTACACAGTACAATGAGCAGTTCTTC. The rearrangement uses TRBV4-1 and TRBJ2-1; D unresolved. The germline gives CDR1 MGHRA, CDR2 YSYEKL. Trimming took 6 bases from V and 4 from J, leaving 22 bases between them. CDR3 size: 17 residues.

The chain is built from TRBV5-1 and TRBJ2-2; the D gene is possibly TRBD2 (5 bases). CDR1 and CDR2 from the germline V gene are SGHRS and YFSETQ. The CDR3 consists of 17 residues. The V end was cut by 4 bases, the J end by 0 bases, with 16 bases between. CDR3 protein: CASSPLMREPNTGELFF. The CDR3 DNA sequence: TGCGCCAGCAGCCCCTTGATGAGGGAGCCGAACACCGGGGAGCTGTTTTTT.

This sequence joins TRBV12-3 or TRBV12-4 and TRBJ2-2; 8 nucleotides match TRBD1. The CDR3 consists of 17 residues. After removal of 8 bases from V and 1 base from J, the junction contained 12 bases not matched to a gene. CDR3 in amino acids: CASRREFGTGNTGELFF. The DNA for the CDR3 is TGTGCCAGCCGTCGCGAATTCGGGACAGGGAACACCGGGGAGCTGTTTTTT.

This clonotype was counted a few times. The V gene is TRBV11-2, the J gene TRBJ2-5; D may match TRBD1 or TRBD2 (6 bases each). The V and J ends lost 4 bases and 3 bases respectively, with 15 bases between them. Germline CDR1 is SGHAT and CDR2 is FQNNGV. The CDR3 length is 15 residues. The CDR3 bases are TGTGCCAGCAGCTACCGAGGGGGGCCAAAAGAGACCCAGTACTTC. It specifies CASSYRGGPKETQYF.

This clonotype was counted only a few times. The chain couples TRBV7-6 to TRBJ2-5, with 7 bases identical to TRBD1. J was trimmed by 2 bases and V by 4 bases; bases with no gene match: 7. Germline V gene lookup returns CDR1 SGHVS and CDR2 FNYEAQ. The CDR3 has 15 amino acids. The CDR3 spells CASSSRQGAQETQYF. The CDR3 DNA follows: TGTGCCAGCAGCTCTCGACAGGGAGCACAAGAGACCCAGTACTTC.